This TCR beta chain was obtained from a study of blood T cell repertoires in COVID-19 (dated by TCRdb to 2020 to 2021). Background for the entire study: Samples covering the acute and convalescent phases of COVID-19 were provided by collaborators in the United States, Italy and Spain. A freely available public database, intended as a resource for researchers studying the immune response to SARS-CoV-2, is where the repertoires were released. Subjects who had been exposed to COVID-19, were actively infected with it, or had recovered from it provided the deeply sampled blood TCRbeta repertoires that made up the dataset. The material from the prospective study consisted of cDNA or gDNA derived from T cells, B-cell-depleted T cells, or PBMCs. The sample metadata nearly always contained a de-identified subject ID, COVID-19 status, age in years and sex. The samples were drawn from two sources: the first 160 participants of the ongoing ImmuneRACE study, and 1,000 to 1,500 subjects contributed by 6 global collaborators. Where available, HLA class I and class II types were taken from metadata supplied by the sample provider and were not determined by assay-based typing. Results the study describes overall, beyond this receptor: How much clinical and demographic metadata was included differed by source and by participant, and the metadata was provided uncurated.

The CDR3 runs 16 amino acids, cysteine and phenylalanine included. Only the CDR3 part of the read is kept: 48 bases, read in frame from the first base. After removal of 1 base from V and 7 bases from J, the junction retains 7 bases not matched to a gene. Sequences SGHNT (CDR1) and YENEEA (CDR2) are obtained from the germline V gene. In the prospective study, participants were 18 to 89 years old, resided in fewer than 25 geographic areas of the United States, and were enrolled through a virtual design. Cohort assignment in the prospective study relied on participant-reported clinical history from a screening survey and a study questionnaire. A participant counted as exposed if, within 2 weeks of entering the study, that participant had been in contact with someone who had a PCR-confirmed or clinician-diagnosed COVID-19 case. Each participant in the prospective study had whole blood, serum and a nasopharyngeal or oropharyngeal swab collected by mobile phlebotomists. Participants in the prospective study had the option to provide additional blood draws and questionnaires over an approximately two-month period. Blood samples from the prospective study were shipped frozen or at room temperature prior to DNA extraction.

TCRbeta CDR3 regions were amplified from genomic DNA using the immunoSEQ Assay, a bias-controlled multiplex PCR. As for the original processing: Within the assay, amplification of reference gene primers was used to estimate how many nucleated cells each sample contained. Sequence reads were collapsed and filtered to measure the absolute abundance of every unique TCRbeta CDR3 rearrangement. For each sample, productive Simpson clonality was calculated by taking the square root of Simpson's diversity index across productive rearrangements. TCRdb mirrors the immuneACCESS table, restricted to in-frame sequences. Some clones are absent from its copies; in checked studies, under half trace to an unresolved V gene, and the reason for the others is unknown. The DNA was the basis for D and trimming; V, J and clone size are from that table. In all, the sample holds some 320,000 clones, and 85% to 90% of those were seen once. The biggest ten clones account for under 3% of the sample.

This clone was seen once. Its antigen is not yet known. Base qualities are not recorded, but no much larger clone differs from it by a single base. This sequence was found in a woman aged 50 to 60 who had been exposed to COVID-19. The sequenced material came from PBMCs or T cells enriched from blood (not recorded which). Recombination joined TRBV11-3 with TRBJ2-2, with 9 bases aligning to TRBD2. In nucleotide form, the sequence is TGTGCCAGCAGCTTAGTCGCGGGGGGGCTAAGCGGGGAGCTGTTTTTT. The resulting protein is CASSLVAGGLSGELFF.